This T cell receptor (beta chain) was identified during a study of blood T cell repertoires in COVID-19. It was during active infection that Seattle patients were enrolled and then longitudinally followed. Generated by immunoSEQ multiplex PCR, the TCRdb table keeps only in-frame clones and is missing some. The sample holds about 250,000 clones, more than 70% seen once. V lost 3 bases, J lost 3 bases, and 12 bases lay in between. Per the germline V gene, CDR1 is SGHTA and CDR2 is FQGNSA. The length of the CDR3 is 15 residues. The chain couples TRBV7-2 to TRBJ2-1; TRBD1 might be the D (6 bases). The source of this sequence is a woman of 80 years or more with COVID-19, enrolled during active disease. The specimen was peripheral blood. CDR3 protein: CASSFTGTIYNEQFF. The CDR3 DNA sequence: TGTGCCAGCAGCTTCACCGGGACAATCTACAATGAGCAGTTCTTC.